What follows are 18 T cell receptor beta chains derived from one specimen sequenced in a study of monozygotic twins with cystic fibrosis (dated by TCRdb to about 2021). The library was produced with the immunoSEQ multiplex PCR assay. TCRdb carries this immuneACCESS record with in-frame sequences only. Its versions omit some clonotypes, under half of them owing to an unresolved V gene in the studies checked, with the rest unexplained. For this sample the table gives roughly 32,000 clones, of which roughly 96% were detected only once. The ten most abundant clones make up around 0.15% of the sample. Sequences were obtained from blood. The receptors shown here come from a girl aged 2 to 9 with cystic fibrosis.

The rearrangement links TRBV19 to TRBJ2-4; D is perhaps TRBD2 (7 bases). V was cut by 5 bases and J by 5 bases, with 10 bases left in between. Germline values: CDR1 LNHDA, CDR2 SQIVND (reference sequence). CDR3 length equals 13 residues. This CDR3 is CASSGGGENIQYF. CDR3 nucleotide sequence: TGTGCCAGTAGTGGGGGGGGCGAAAACATTCAGTACTTC.

This chain joins TRBV9 and TRBJ2-7; D is unresolved. The CDR3 has 16 amino acids. The germline V gene encodes CDR1 SGDLS and CDR2 YYNGEE. Trimming left V 0 bases short and J 2 bases short, with 15 bases between. The DNA of the CDR3 is TGTGCCAGCAGCGTAGAAAGCTGGTCGACCACCTACGAGCAGTACTTC. Residues: CASSVESWSTTYEQYF. Combining the CDR3 with reference TRBV9 and TRBJ2-7 gives the whole variable domain DSGVTQTPKHLITATGQRVTLRCSPRSGDLSVYWYQQSLDQGLQFLIQYYNGEERAKGNILERFSAQQFPDLHSELNLSSLELGDSALYFCASSVESWSTTYEQYFGPGTRLTVT.

The chain carries TRBV5-4 and TRBJ2-5; D not certain. Per germline, CDR1 SGHNT and CDR2 YYREEE (reference sequence). The CDR3 totals 12 residues. V lost 2 bases and J 2 bases, leaving 4 bases between the germline ends. The CDR3 DNA reads TGTGCCAGCAGCTTTGCGCAAGAGACCCAGTACTTC. This gives the protein CASSFAQETQYF.

This chain joins TRBV4-1 and TRBJ2-5; D is unresolved. The CDR3 sequence is 14 residues long. CDR1 is MGHRA, CDR2 YSYEKL, per germline. Trimming left V 1 base short and J 1 base short, with 7 bases between. CDR3 nucleotides: TGCGCCAGCAGCCAAGTGGGTCTCCAAGAGACCCAGTACTTC. Translated: CASSQVGLQETQYF.

The chain recombines TRBV6-1 with TRBJ2-3, with 9 bases that match TRBD1. CDR3 length: 15 amino acids. After removal of 4 bases from V and 5 bases from J, the junction contained 7 bases not matched to a gene. Germline CDR1 reads MNHNS; CDR2 reads SASEGT. CDR3 sequence (DNA): TGTGCCAGCAGTGTTGGACAGGGGCAAGTAGATACGCAGTATTTT. It yields the protein CASSVGQGQVDTQYF.

The J gene is TRBJ1-1, the V gene TRBV5-4; D is perhaps TRBD1 (6 bases). Trimming took off 0 bases at V and 4 bases at J, with 13 bases between the two ends. The CDR3 runs to 15 residues. Germline CDR1 SGHNT, CDR2 YYREEE (reference sequence). For the CDR3, the DNA is TGTGCCAGCAGCTTGGCAGGGGCGGGTGGCACTGAAGCTTTCTTT. Its translation is CASSLAGAGGTEAFF.

CDR3 bases: TGTGCCAGCTCATCATTAGCGGGAGCAGTCGATGAGCAGTTCTTC. The encoded protein is CASSSLAGAVDEQFF. The rearrangement joins TRBV18 to TRBJ2-1, with 9 bases matching TRBD2. The germline gives CDR1 KGHSH, CDR2 LQKENI. The CDR3 has 15 amino acids. The ends lost 5 bases at V and 8 bases at J; junction bases unmatched: 10.

This clone was picked up one time. The rearrangement uses TRBV18 and TRBJ1-1; D possibly corresponds to TRBD1 (6 bases). This CDR3 is built from 12 residues. V dropped 3 bases and J dropped 7 bases, with 9 bases sitting between them. Looked up from germline, CDR1 is KGHSH and CDR2 is LQKENI. The CDR3 DNA sequence: TGTGCCAGCTCACCGGCAGGGGTTGAAGCTTTCTTT. It encodes CASSPAGVEAFF.

This clone was recorded once. The CDR3 loop reads CASSDHPGTNYGYTF. CDR3 nucleotide sequence: TGTGCCAGCAGTGATCATCCAGGGACGAACTATGGCTACACCTTC. The chain carries TRBV2 and TRBJ1-2; D may be TRBD1 (5 bases). The germline gives CDR1 SNHLY, CDR2 FYNNEI. The V and J ends lost 3 bases and 2 bases respectively, with 13 bases between them. The CDR3 is 15 residues long.

The chain links TRBV27 to TRBJ2-1; D remains ambiguous. There are 14 residues in the CDR3. Germline loops: CDR1 MNHEY, CDR2 SMNVEV (reference sequence). The ends were cut back, 6 bases at V and 4 bases at J, with 13 bases in the middle. This CDR3 reads CASRWKLDYNEQFF. The CDR3 nucleotides read TGTGCCAGCAGATGGAAATTGGATTACAATGAGCAGTTCTTC.

The V call is TRBV12-5, the J call TRBJ2-5; D possibly uses TRBD1 or TRBD2 (5 bases each). Germline CDR1 LGHNT, CDR2 FRNRAP. V was trimmed by 6 bases and J by 0 bases, leaving 11 bases between them. CDR3 length: 14 amino acids. CDR3: CASGQGRDQETQYF. CDR3 nucleotide sequence: TGTGCTAGTGGCCAGGGACGGGACCAAGAGACCCAGTACTTC.

This chain links TRBV30 with TRBJ1-1; no firm D call. Deletions cut 3 bases from V and 1 base from J, with 3 bases between. The length of the CDR3 is 11 residues. CDR1 is GTSNPN, CDR2 SVGIG, per germline (reference sequence). The chain's CDR3 is CAWRENTEAFF. DNA of the CDR3: TGTGCCTGGAGAGAGAACACTGAAGCTTTCTTT.

V usage is TRBV4-1 and J usage is TRBJ1-1, with D perhaps matching TRBD1 (5 bases). The CDR3 totals 13 residues. Germline V gene data show CDR1 as MGHRA and CDR2 as YSYEKL. Trimming left V 0 bases short and J 10 bases short, with 12 bases between. Here the CDR3 DNA reads TGCGCCAGCAGCCAAGAAGGGCGCGGGGGAGCTTTCTTT. The encoded protein is CASSQEGRGGAFF.

The rearrangement joins TRBV5-1 to TRBJ1-1, with 7 bases lining up with TRBD1. V shed 5 bases and J 3 bases; nucleotides not matched to a gene: 7. Germline V gives CDR1 SGHRS, CDR2 YFSETQ. This CDR3 has 14 residues. This CDR3 is CASRSGDSYTEAFF. The CDR3 DNA sequence: TGCGCCAGCAGATCCGGGGACAGCTACACTGAAGCTTTCTTT.

The count of this clone is one. The rearrangement joins TRBV9 to TRBJ2-3; 8 nucleotides match TRBD2. The CDR3 runs to 15 residues. Looked up from germline, CDR1 is SGDLS and CDR2 is YYNGEE. Trimming at V came to 3 bases and at J to 2 bases, leaving 5 bases not matched to a gene. The CDR3 is CASSARAGDTDTQYF. The CDR3 coding sequence is TGTGCCAGCAGCGCCAGAGCGGGGGACACAGATACGCAGTATTTT.

The J gene is TRBJ2-5, the V gene TRBV5-6; 7 nucleotides agree with TRBD1. CDR3 size: 16 residues. Germline V gives CDR1 SGHDT, CDR2 YYEEEE. With 6 bases clipped from V and 5 bases from J, the junction kept 16 bases outside the gene matches. The CDR3 sequence is CASTLSGQTKGETQYF. CDR3 sequence (DNA): TGTGCCAGCACACTGTCGGGACAGACCAAAGGGGAGACCCAGTACTTC.

This clone has only one observation. The V gene is TRBV18, the J gene TRBJ1-2, with 7 bases aligning to TRBD1. V trimming: 6 bases; J trimming: 3 bases; junction bases outside the gene matches: 7. Germline CDR1 KGHSH, CDR2 LQKENI. This CDR3 region has 14 residues. In nucleotides, the CDR3 is TGTGCCAGCTCCCAACAGGGGAAGGACTATGGCTACACCTTC. This encodes CASSQQGKDYGYTF.

The chain couples TRBV4-1 to TRBJ1-3; 8 bases are a match to TRBD1. CDR1 and CDR2 from the germline V gene are MGHRA and YSYEKL. V lost 2 bases to trimming and J lost 2 bases; unmatched junction nucleotides: 5. The CDR3 totals 16 residues. CDR3 amino acids: CASSQLGTGTGNTIYF. CDR3 sequence (DNA): TGCGCCAGCAGCCAACTAGGGACAGGTACTGGAAACACCATATATTTT.